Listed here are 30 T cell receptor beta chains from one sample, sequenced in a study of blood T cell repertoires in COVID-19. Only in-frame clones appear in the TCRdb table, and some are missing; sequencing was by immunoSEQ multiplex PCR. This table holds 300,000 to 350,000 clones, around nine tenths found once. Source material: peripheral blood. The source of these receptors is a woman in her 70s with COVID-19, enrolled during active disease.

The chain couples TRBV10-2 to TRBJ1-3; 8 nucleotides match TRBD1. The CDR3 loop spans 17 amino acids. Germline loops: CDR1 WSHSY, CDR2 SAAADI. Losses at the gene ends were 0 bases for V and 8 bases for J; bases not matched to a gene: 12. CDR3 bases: TGCGCCAGCAGTGAGTCCCTAACAGGGGGTGTCAGGGACACCATATATTTT. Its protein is CASSESLTGGVRDTIYF.

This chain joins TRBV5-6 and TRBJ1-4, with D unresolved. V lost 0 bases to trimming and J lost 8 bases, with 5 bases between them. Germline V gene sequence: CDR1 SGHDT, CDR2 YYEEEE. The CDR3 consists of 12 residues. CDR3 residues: CASSLGREKLFF. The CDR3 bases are TGTGCCAGCAGCTTGGGTCGGGAAAAACTGTTTTTT.

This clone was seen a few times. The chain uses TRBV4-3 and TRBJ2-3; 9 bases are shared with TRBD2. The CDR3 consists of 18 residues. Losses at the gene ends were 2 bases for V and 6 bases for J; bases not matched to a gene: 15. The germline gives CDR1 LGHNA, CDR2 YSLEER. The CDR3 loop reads CASSQTRLGGGGLDTQYF. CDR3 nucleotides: TGCGCCAGCAGCCAAACCCGCCTAGGCGGGGGGGGCCTGGATACGCAGTATTTT.

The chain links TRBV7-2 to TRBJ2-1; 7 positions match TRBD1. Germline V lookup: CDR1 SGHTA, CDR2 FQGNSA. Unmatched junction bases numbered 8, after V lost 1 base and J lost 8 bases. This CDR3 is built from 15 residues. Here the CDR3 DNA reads TGTGCCAGCAGCTTAGAAAGGACAGGACTCCATGAGCAGTTCTTC. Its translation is CASSLERTGLHEQFF.

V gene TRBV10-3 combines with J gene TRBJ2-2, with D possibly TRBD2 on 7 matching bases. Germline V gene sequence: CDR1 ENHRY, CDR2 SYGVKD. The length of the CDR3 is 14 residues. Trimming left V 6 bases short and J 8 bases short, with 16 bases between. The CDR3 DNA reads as TGTGCCATCAGCGGGCGGGGGCCACAAGGGGAGCTGTTTTTT. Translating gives CAISGRGPQGELFF.

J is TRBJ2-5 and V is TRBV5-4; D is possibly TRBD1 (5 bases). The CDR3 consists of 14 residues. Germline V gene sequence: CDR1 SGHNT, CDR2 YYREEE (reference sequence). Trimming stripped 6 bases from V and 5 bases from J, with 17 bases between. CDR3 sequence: CASTNQGFGETQYF. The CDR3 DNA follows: TGTGCCAGCACCAATCAGGGTTTCGGTGAGACCCAGTACTTC.

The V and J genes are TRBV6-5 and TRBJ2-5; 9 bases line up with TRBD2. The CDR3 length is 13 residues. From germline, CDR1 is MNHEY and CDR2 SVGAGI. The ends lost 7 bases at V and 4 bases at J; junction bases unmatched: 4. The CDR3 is CASNAGGRETQYF. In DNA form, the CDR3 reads TGTGCCAGCAACGCGGGGGGGCGAGAGACCCAGTACTTC.

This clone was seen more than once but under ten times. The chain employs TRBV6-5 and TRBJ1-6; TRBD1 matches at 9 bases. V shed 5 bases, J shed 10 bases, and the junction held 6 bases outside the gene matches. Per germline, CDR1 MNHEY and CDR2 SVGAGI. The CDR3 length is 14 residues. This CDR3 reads CASSLGQGNSPLHF. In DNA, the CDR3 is TGTGCCAGCAGTCTCGGACAGGGGAACTCACCCCTCCACTTT.

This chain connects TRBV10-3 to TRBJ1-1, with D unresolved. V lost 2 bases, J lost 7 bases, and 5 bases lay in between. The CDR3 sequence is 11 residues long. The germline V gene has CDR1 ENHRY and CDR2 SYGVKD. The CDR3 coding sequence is TGTGCCATCAGTGAGACCAGTGAAGCTTTCTTT. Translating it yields CAISETSEAFF.

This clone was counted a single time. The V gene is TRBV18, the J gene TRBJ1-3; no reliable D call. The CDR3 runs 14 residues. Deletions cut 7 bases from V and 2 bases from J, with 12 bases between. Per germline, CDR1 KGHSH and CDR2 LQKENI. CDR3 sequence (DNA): TGTGCCAGCTTTCCGGGAGCCACTGGAAACACCATATATTTT. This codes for CASFPGATGNTIYF.

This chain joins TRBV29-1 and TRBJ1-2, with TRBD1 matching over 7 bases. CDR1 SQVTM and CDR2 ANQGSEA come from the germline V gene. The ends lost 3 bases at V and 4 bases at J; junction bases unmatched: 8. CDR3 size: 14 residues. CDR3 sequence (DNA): TGCAGCGTTGACGGGACAGAGGACTTCTATGGCTACACCTTC. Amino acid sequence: CSVDGTEDFYGYTF.

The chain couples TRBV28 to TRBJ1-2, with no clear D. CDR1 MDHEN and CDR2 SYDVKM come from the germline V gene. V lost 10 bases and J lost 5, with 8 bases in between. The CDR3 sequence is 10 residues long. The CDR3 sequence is CATSLYGYTF. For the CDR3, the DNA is TGTGCCACCTCCCTATATGGCTACACCTTC.

As DNA, the CDR3 is TGTGCCAGCAGCTCTTCAGGGGGGAAAGGCTACACCTTC. Protein product: CASSSSGGKGYTF. The V and J genes are TRBV7-2 and TRBJ1-2, with TRBD1 matching 7 bases. The ends lost 4 bases at V and 8 bases at J; junction bases unmatched: 7. From germline, CDR1 is SGHTA and CDR2 FQGNSA. CDR3 length: 13 residues.

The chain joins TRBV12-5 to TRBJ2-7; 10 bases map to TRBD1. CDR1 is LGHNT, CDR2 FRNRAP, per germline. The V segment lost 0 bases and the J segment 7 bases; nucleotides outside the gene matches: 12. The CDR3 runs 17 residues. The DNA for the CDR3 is TGTGCTAGTGGTTTGGTAATTGGACAGGGGGACTTAGGAGAGCAGTACTTC. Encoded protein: CASGLVIGQGDLGEQYF.

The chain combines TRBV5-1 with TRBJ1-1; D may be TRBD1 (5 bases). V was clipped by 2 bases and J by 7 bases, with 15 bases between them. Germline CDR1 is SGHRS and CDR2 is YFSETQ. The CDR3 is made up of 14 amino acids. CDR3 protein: CASSFLDTGREAFF. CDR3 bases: TGCGCCAGCAGCTTCCTGGACACAGGACGTGAAGCTTTCTTT.

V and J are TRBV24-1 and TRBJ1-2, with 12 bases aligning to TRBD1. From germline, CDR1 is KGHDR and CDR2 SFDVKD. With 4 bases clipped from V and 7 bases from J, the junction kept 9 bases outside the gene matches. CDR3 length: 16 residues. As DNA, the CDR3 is TGTGCCACCAGTGACACCGGGACAGGGGGCTCCTCTGGCTACACCTTC. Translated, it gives CATSDTGTGGSSGYTF.

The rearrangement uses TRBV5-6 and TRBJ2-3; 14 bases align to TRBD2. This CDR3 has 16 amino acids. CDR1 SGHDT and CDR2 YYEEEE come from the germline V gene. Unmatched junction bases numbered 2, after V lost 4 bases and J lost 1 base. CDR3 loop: CASSEGLAGGTDTQYF. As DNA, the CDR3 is TGTGCCAGCAGCGAGGGACTAGCGGGGGGCACAGATACGCAGTATTTT.

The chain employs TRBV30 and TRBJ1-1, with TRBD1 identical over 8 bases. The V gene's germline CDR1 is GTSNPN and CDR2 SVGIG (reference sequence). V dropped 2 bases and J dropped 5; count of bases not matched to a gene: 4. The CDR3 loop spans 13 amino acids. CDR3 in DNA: TGTGCCTGGAGTACAGGGGGGTGGACTGAAGCTTTCTTT. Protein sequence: CAWSTGGWTEAFF. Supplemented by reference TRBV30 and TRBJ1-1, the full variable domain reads SQTIHQWPATLVQPVGSPLSLECTVEGTSNPNLYWYRQAAGRGLQLLFYSVGIGQISSEVPQNLSASRPQDRQFILSSKKLLLSDSGFYLCAWSTGGWTEAFFGQGTRLTVV.

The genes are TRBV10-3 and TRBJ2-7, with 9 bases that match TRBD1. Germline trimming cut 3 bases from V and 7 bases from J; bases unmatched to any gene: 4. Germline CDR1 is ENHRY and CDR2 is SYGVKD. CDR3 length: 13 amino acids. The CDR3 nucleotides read TGTGCCATCAGTGAACAGGGGGCGCGAGAGCAGTACTTC. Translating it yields CAISEQGAREQYF.

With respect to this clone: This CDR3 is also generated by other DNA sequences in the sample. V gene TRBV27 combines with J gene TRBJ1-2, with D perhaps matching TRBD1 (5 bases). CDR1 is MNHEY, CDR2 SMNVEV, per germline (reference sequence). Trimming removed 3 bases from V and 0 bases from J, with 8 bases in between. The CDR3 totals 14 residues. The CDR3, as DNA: TGTGCCAGCAGTTTTCAAGGGGCTAACTATGGCTACACCTTC. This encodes CASSFQGANYGYTF.

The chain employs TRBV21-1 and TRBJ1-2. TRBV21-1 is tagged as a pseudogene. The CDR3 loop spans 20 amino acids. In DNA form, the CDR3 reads TGTGCCAGCAGCACCCCCAGACAGGCCAGATGGCGGGGGGAGTTCTATGGCTACACCTTC. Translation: CASSTPRQARWRGEFYGYTF.

The CDR3 DNA is TGTGCCAGCAGTTTATTCATCCGAATGGGGGGGCAGACCGGGGAGCTGTTTTTT. This gives the protein CASSLFIRMGGQTGELFF. V usage is TRBV27 and J usage is TRBJ2-2; perhaps TRBD2 as D (7 bases). The CDR3 consists of 18 residues. V lost 1 base, J lost 5 bases, and 20 bases lay in between. Germline CDR1 and CDR2: MNHEY and SMNVEV (reference sequence).

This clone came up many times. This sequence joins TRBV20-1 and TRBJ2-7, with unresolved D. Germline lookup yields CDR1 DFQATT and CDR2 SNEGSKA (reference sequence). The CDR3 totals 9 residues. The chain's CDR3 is CTPPYEQYF. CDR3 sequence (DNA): TGCACCCCTCCGTACGAGCAGTACTTC.

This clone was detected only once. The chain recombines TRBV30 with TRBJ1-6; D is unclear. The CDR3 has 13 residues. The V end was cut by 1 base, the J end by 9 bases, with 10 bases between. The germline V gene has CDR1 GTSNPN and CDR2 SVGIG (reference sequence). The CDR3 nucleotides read TGTGCCTGGAGTGCCTCCGGTGGTTCACCCCTCCACTTT. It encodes CAWSASGGSPLHF.

The CDR3 DNA reads TGTGCCAGCTCCATGGCAGGGGCCGAAAAACTGTTTTTT. Amino acid sequence: CASSMAGAEKLFF. The genes are TRBV28 and TRBJ1-4; D is perhaps TRBD1 (6 bases). Trimming removed 8 bases from V and 8 bases from J, with 15 bases in between. The germline V gene has CDR1 MDHEN and CDR2 SYDVKM. The CDR3 sequence is 13 residues long.

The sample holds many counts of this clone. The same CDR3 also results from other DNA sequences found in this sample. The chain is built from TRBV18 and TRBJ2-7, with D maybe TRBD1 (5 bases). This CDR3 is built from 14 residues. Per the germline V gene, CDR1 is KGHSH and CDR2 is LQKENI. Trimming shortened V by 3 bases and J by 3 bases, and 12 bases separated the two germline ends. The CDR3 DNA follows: TGTGCCAGCTCACCGGGTGGGCAGGGCTACGAGCAGTACTTC. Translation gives CASSPGGQGYEQYF.

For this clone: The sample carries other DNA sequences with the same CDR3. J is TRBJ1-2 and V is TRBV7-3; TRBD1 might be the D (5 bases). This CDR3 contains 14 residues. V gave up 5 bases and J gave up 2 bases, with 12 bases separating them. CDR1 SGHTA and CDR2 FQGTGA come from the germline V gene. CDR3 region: CASSLQGGNYGYTF. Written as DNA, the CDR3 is TGTGCCAGCAGCCTTCAGGGAGGAAACTATGGCTACACCTTC. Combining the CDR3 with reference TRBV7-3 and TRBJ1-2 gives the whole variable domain GAGVSQTPSNKVTEKGKYVELRCDPISGHTALYWYRQSLGQGPEFLIYFQGTGAADDSGLPNDRFFAVRPEGSVSTLKIQRTERGDSAVYLCASSLQGGNYGYTFGSGTRLTVV.

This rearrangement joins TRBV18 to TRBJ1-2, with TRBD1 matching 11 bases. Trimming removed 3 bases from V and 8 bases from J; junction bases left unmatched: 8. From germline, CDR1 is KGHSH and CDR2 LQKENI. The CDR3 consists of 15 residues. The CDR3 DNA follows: TGTGCCAGCTCACCGGGTCCGGGACAGGGGGAAGGCTACACCTTC. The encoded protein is CASSPGPGQGEGYTF.

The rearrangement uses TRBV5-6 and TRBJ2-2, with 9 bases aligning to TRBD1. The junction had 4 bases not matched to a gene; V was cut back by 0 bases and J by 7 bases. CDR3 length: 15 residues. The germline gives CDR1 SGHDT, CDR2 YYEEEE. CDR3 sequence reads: CASSLDTGGFGELFF. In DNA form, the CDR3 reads TGTGCCAGCAGCTTGGACACAGGGGGCTTCGGGGAGCTGTTTTTT.

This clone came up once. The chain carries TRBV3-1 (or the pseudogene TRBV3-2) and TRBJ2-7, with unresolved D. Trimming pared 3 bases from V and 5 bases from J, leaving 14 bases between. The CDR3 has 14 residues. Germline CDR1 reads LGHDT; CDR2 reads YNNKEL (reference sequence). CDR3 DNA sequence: TGTGCCAGCAGCCACGAGGCCGGCGGAAACGAGCAGTACTTC. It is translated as CASSHEAGGNEQYF.